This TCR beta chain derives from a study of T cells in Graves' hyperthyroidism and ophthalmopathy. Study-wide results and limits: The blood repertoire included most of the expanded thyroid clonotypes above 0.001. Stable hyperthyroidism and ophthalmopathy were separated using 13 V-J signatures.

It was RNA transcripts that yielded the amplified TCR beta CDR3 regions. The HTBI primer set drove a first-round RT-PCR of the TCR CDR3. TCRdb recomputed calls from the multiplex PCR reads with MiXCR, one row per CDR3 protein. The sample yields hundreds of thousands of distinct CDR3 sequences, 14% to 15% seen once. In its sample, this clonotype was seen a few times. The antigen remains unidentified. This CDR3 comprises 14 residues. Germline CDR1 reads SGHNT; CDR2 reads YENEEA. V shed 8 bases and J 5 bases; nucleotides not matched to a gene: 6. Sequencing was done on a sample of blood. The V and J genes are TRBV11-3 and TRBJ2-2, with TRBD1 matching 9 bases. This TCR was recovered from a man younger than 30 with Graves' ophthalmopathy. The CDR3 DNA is TGTGCCAGCCGGACAGGGGCTTTAACCGGGGAGCTGTTTTTT. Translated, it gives CASRTGALTGELFF.